Following are 29 T cell receptor beta chains from one sample sequenced in a study of cytomegalovirus exposure and HLA in healthy donors. This PCR relied on a set of 60 Vbeta primers and 13 Jbeta primers. Sequenced by immunoSEQ multiplex PCR; TCRdb stores in-frame clones only, minus some. Of about 170,000 clones detected, 82% appear once; the ten largest clones hold about 1.5%. What was sequenced was PBMCs. The receptors were gathered from a male donor in good health and CMV-seronegative.

Remarks on this clone: Other DNA sequences in this sample translate to the same CDR3. This chain connects TRBV19 to TRBJ1-2; unclear D gene. Trimming pared 3 bases from V and 0 bases from J, leaving 8 bases between. Looked up from germline, CDR1 is LNHDA and CDR2 is SQIVND (reference sequence). The CDR3 spans 14 residues. The CDR3 DNA follows: TGTGCCAGTAGTATTGGGCAGACTAACTATGGCTACACCTTC. Amino acid sequence: CASSIGQTNYGYTF. Full variable domain (rest looked up from reference TRBV19 and TRBJ1-2): DGGITQSPKYLFRKEGQNVTLSCEQNLNHDAMYWYRQDPGQGLRLIYYSQIVNDFQKGDIAEGYSVSREKKESFPLTVTSAQKNPTAFYLCASSIGQTNYGYTFGSGTRLTVV.

The V call is TRBV10-3, the J call TRBJ2-7; 10 nucleotides match TRBD1. The CDR3 extends over 16 amino acids. In germline, CDR1 is ENHRY, CDR2 SYGVKD. The junction had 12 bases not matched to a gene; V was cut back by 4 bases and J by 6 bases. This chain's CDR3 is CAISGKGTGQGSEQYF. CDR3 nucleotide sequence: TGTGCCATCAGTGGGAAGGGGACGGGACAGGGGTCCGAGCAGTACTTC.

The chain has TRBV15 and TRBJ1-2, with 9 bases matching TRBD1. V lost 3 bases and J lost 8; bases outside the gene matches: 10. This CDR3 comprises 15 residues. CDR1 is LNHNV and CDR2 is YYDKDF in the germline V gene (reference sequence). Written as DNA, the CDR3 is TGTGCCACCAGCAGGAACCGGGACAGGGCAAGCGGCTACACCTTC. Translating it yields CATSRNRDRASGYTF.

The chain recombines TRBV14 with TRBJ1-2; D might be TRBD1 (5 bases). Per the germline V gene, CDR1 is SGHDN and CDR2 is FVKESK. The CDR3 spans 15 residues. Trimming took 3 bases from V and 0 from J, leaving 11 bases between them. As DNA, the CDR3 is TGTGCCAGCAGCCACCCAGGGTTAGCTAACTATGGCTACACCTTC. Its translation is CASSHPGLANYGYTF.

The genes are TRBV11-2 and TRBJ2-3, with TRBD2 matching over 11 bases. Trimming took 1 base from V and 3 from J; bases not matched to a gene: 6. This CDR3 is built from 17 residues. CDR1 SGHAT and CDR2 FQNNGV come from the germline V gene. CDR3 in DNA: TGTGCCAGCAGCTTAGGGGCGGGACTAGCGGTAACAGATACGCAGTATTTT. It codes for CASSLGAGLAVTDTQYF.

This clone was seen only once. This chain uses TRBV6-1 with TRBJ1-1, with no clear D. This CDR3 is 13 amino acids long. Trimming shortened V by 6 bases and J by 0 bases, and 8 bases separated the two germline ends. Germline-derived CDR1 and CDR2 are MNHNS and SASEGT. CDR3 DNA sequence: TGTGCCAGCAGCGATAACTTGAACACTGAAGCTTTCTTT. Translation: CASSDNLNTEAFF.

V gene TRBV7-9 combines with J gene TRBJ1-1; no clear D. Germline V lookup: CDR1 SEHNR, CDR2 FQNEAQ (reference sequence). Trimming left V 1 base short and J 1 base short, with 10 bases between. CDR3 length: 15 residues. The CDR3: CASSLEAGQNTEAFF. In DNA form, the CDR3 reads TGTGCCAGCAGCTTAGAGGCAGGCCAGAACACTGAAGCTTTCTTT.

This chain joins TRBV5-4 and TRBJ2-5; tentative D call: TRBD2 (6 bases). Looked up from germline, CDR1 is SGHNT and CDR2 is YYREEE (reference sequence). There are 15 residues in the CDR3. The germline V and J ends were trimmed by 4 bases and 7 bases, with 20 bases remaining between them. The DNA for the CDR3 is TGTGCCAGCAGCCAGGGCGGGGCCGGGAAGGGGACCCAGTACTTC. Amino acid sequence: CASSQGGAGKGTQYF.

The chain carries TRBV7-9 and TRBJ2-3; TRBD2 matches 9 bases. Trimming cost V 8 bases and J 0 bases; bases outside gene matches: 9. In germline, CDR1 is SEHNR, CDR2 FQNEAQ (reference sequence). The CDR3 is 16 residues long. The CDR3 protein is CASSRPLAGSTDTQYF. The CDR3 bases are TGTGCCAGCTCCCGACCGCTAGCGGGAAGCACAGATACGCAGTATTTT.

This rearrangement joins TRBV19 to TRBJ1-1; D call uncertain. The CDR3 has 14 residues. Germline CDR1 is LNHDA and CDR2 is SQIVND (reference sequence). Trimming shortened V by 2 bases and J by 7 bases, and 14 bases separated the two germline ends. For the CDR3, the DNA is TGTGCCAGTAGTATAACGTGGGTGGGAGTTGAAGCTTTCTTT. As protein: CASSITWVGVEAFF. The full variable domain, rest sourced from reference TRBV19 and TRBJ1-1, is DGGITQSPKYLFRKEGQNVTLSCEQNLNHDAMYWYRQDPGQGLRLIYYSQIVNDFQKGDIAEGYSVSREKKESFPLTVTSAQKNPTAFYLCASSITWVGVEAFFGQGTRLTVV.

This sequence joins TRBV27 and TRBJ1-1; D not resolved. The germline CDR1 and CDR2 sequences are MNHEY and SMNVEV (reference sequence). V lost 10 bases, J lost 0 bases, and 9 bases lay in between. CDR3 length equals 12 residues. CDR3 DNA sequence: TGTGCCACCCGACACTTGAACACTGAAGCTTTCTTT. It encodes CATRHLNTEAFF.

The chain combines TRBV29-1 with TRBJ1-5, with D maybe TRBD1 (6 bases). This CDR3 spans 14 amino acids. Trimming pared 3 bases from V and 4 bases from J, leaving 13 bases between. Germline CDR1 and CDR2: SQVTM and ANQGSEA. CDR3 DNA sequence: TGCAGCGTTGAGGTTGGGCAGGGGAATCAGCCCCAGCATTTT. The encoded protein is CSVEVGQGNQPQHF.

In this sample, this clone turned up once. The chain links TRBV28 to TRBJ2-5; TRBD1 might be the D (7 bases). The CDR3 has 15 amino acids. Germline CDR1 MDHEN, CDR2 SYDVKM. With 6 bases removed from V and 5 bases from J, the gap between germline ends came to 19 bases. Written as DNA, the CDR3 is TGTGCCAGCAGCTGGGGCAGGGGGAGGCGGGAGACCCAGTACTTC. This encodes CASSWGRGRRETQYF.

This clone was counted a single time. The V call is TRBV6-4, the J call TRBJ2-6; possible D gene TRBD1, 6 bases. V gave up 6 bases and J gave up 4 bases, with 19 bases separating them. Germline V gene lookup returns CDR1 MRHNA and CDR2 SNTAGT. The CDR3 has 17 amino acids. The chain's CDR3 is CASSPTPLGGGANVLTF. DNA of the CDR3: TGTGCCAGCAGCCCTACACCCCTTGGGGGCGGGGCCAACGTCCTGACTTTC.

This clone was observed once. V is TRBV19 and J is TRBJ1-4; D call uncertain. The V end was cut by 3 bases, the J end by 0 bases, with 8 bases between. The CDR3 has 15 residues. The germline V gene encodes CDR1 LNHDA and CDR2 SQIVND (reference sequence). Written as DNA, the CDR3 is TGTGCCAGTAGTATCTCCAGTTCAACTAATGAAAAACTGTTTTTT. It encodes CASSISSSTNEKLFF.

V gene TRBV6-6 combines with J gene TRBJ1-5; D is possibly TRBD1 (5 bases). Germline assignment: CDR1 MNHNY and CDR2 SVGAGI (reference sequence). This CDR3 spans 15 amino acids. V was shortened by 5 bases and J by 6 bases, with 17 bases between the two germline ends. This CDR3 reads CASSTDQGFGQPQHF. CDR3 DNA: TGTGCCAGCAGTACAGACCAGGGCTTTGGTCAGCCCCAGCATTTT.

The gene calls are TRBV15 and TRBJ1-5, with a possible D match to TRBD1 (6 bases). Germline V gives CDR1 LNHNV, CDR2 YYDKDF (reference sequence). V dropped 1 base and J dropped 4 bases, with 11 bases sitting between them. The CDR3 has 15 residues. The CDR3 DNA reads TGTGCCACCAGCAGAGGTAACAGGGCTAATCAGCCCCAGCATTTT. It codes for CATSRGNRANQPQHF.

V and J are TRBV28 and TRBJ2-7; D is perhaps TRBD1 (6 bases). V was trimmed by 3 bases and J by 5 bases, leaving 17 bases between them. Germline assignment: CDR1 MDHEN and CDR2 SYDVKM. The CDR3 is 15 amino acids. CDR3 sequence: CASSFRQGLSNEQYF. The CDR3 bases are TGTGCCAGCAGTTTCAGGCAGGGGTTGAGCAACGAGCAGTACTTC.

The J gene is TRBJ2-3, the V gene TRBV6-1; D uncertain. Germline V gives CDR1 MNHNS, CDR2 SASEGT. Trimming pared 2 bases from V and 13 bases from J, leaving 16 bases between. The CDR3 loop spans 13 amino acids. Here the CDR3 DNA reads TGTGCCAGCAGTGAAATATCTTCCCCTCGGGAGTATTTT. The encoded protein is CASSEISSPREYF.

The chain has TRBV7-6 and TRBJ2-3; 12 nucleotides match TRBD2. V lost 5 bases to trimming and J lost 4 bases; unmatched junction nucleotides: 10. There are 17 residues in the CDR3. Germline V gives CDR1 SGHVS, CDR2 FNYEAQ. The CDR3 DNA is TGTGCCAGCAGCCGGCTGACTAGCGGGAGAGAGCCAGATACGCAGTATTTT. Protein: CASSRLTSGREPDTQYF.

To note about this clone: Other nucleotide sequences from this sample produce the same CDR3. The J gene is TRBJ1-5, the V gene TRBV6-5; D gene ambiguous. Germline CDR1 reads MNHEY; CDR2 reads SVGAGI. Trimming removed 0 bases at V and 6 bases at J, with 6 bases between. CDR3 length: 13 amino acids. The CDR3 DNA reads TGTGCCAGCAGTTACTCTCGGAGTCAGCCCCAGCATTTT. The encoded protein is CASSYSRSQPQHF.

This clone was seen a few times. The chain recombines TRBV6-1 with TRBJ1-2, with 8 bases aligning to TRBD1. With 7 bases clipped from V and 0 bases from J, the junction kept 4 bases outside the gene matches. CDR3 length: 14 amino acids. In germline, CDR1 is MNHNS, CDR2 SASEGT. In nucleotides, the CDR3 is TGTGCCAGCAATAGACAGGGGACTAACTATGGCTACACCTTC. It encodes CASNRQGTNYGYTF.

This clone has a handful of counts. This chain links TRBV2 with TRBJ2-3, with TRBD2 identical over 7 bases. There are 16 residues in the CDR3. Germline trimming cut 4 bases from V and 0 bases from J; bases unmatched to any gene: 7. In germline, CDR1 is SNHLY, CDR2 FYNNEI. In DNA form, the CDR3 reads TGTGCCAGCAGTGGCGGGGGAGGGGTCAGCACAGATACGCAGTATTTT. It translates to CASSGGGGVSTDTQYF. The full variable domain, rest sourced from reference TRBV2 and TRBJ2-3, is EPEVTQTPSHQVTQMGQEVILRCVPISNHLYFYWYRQILGQKVEFLVSFYNNEISEKSEIFDDQFSVERPDGSNFTLKIRSTKLEDSAMYFCASSGGGGVSTDTQYFGPGTRLTVL.

This clone has more than one count but fewer than ten. The rearrangement joins TRBV4-3 to TRBJ2-3; TRBD2 might be the D (6 bases). With 0 bases removed from V and 0 bases from J, the gap between germline ends came to 10 bases. The germline V gene has CDR1 LGHNA and CDR2 YSLEER. The CDR3 is 16 residues long. The CDR3: CASSQDLGGSTDTQYF. For the CDR3, the DNA is TGCGCCAGCAGCCAAGACCTGGGAGGCAGCACAGATACGCAGTATTTT.

V usage is TRBV23-1 and J usage is TRBJ1-4, with TRBD1 matching 9 bases. TRBV23-1 is designated an ORF whose function remains uncertain. V lost 2 bases, J lost 7 bases, and 2 bases stayed unmatched. CDR3 size: 14 residues. The CDR3 protein is CASSQTGGGEKLFF. CDR3 sequence (DNA): TGCGCCAGCAGTCAAACAGGGGGCGGTGAAAAACTGTTTTTT.

J is TRBJ1-3 and V is TRBV5-1; TRBD1 matches at 7 bases. Germline V gene data show CDR1 as SGHRS and CDR2 as YFSETQ. The CDR3 runs 15 residues. Trimming removed 0 bases from V and 2 bases from J; junction bases left unmatched: 2. The CDR3 loop reads CASSLAGTAGNTIYF. The CDR3 bases are TGCGCCAGCAGCTTGGCCGGGACAGCTGGAAACACCATATATTTT.

The gene calls are TRBV4-1 and TRBJ2-1, with D possibly matching TRBD1 (6 bases). CDR3 length: 15 amino acids. Germline CDR1 MGHRA, CDR2 YSYEKL. V was clipped by 3 bases and J by 8 bases, with 17 bases between them. This chain's CDR3 is CASSHSERPGDEQFF. The CDR3 DNA sequence: TGCGCCAGCAGCCATTCTGAGCGCCCAGGGGATGAGCAGTTCTTC.

The CDR3 DNA is TGTGCCAGCAGCCCGGGGGGGTTCACAGATACGCAGTATTTT. This gives the protein CASSPGGFTDTQYF. This chain joins TRBV6-6 and TRBJ2-3, with TRBD2 matching over 8 bases. V was clipped by 6 bases and J by 2 bases; unmatched bases: 4. CDR1 is MNHNY and CDR2 is SVGAGI in the germline V gene (reference sequence). This CDR3 region has 14 residues.

The chain uses TRBV19 and TRBJ2-1; TRBD2 agrees at 10 bases. Germline CDR1 is LNHDA and CDR2 is SQIVND (reference sequence). CDR3 length: 15 amino acids. Germline trimming cut 3 bases from V and 8 bases from J; bases unmatched to any gene: 7. The CDR3 DNA reads TGTGCCAGTAGTATTGGAGTAGCGGGGGGCGATGAGCAGTTCTTC. As protein: CASSIGVAGGDEQFF.